A selection of T cell receptor beta chains follows, all from one sample in a study of T cell changes during pregnancy in multiple sclerosis. Profiling relied on immunoSEQ multiplex PCR, and the TCRdb table lists in-frame clones only, not all of them. The sample has 30,000 to 40,000 clones, roughly 90% seen once. The specimen comprised CD8+ T cells from peripheral blood mononuclear cells, sampled in the second trimester of pregnancy. These receptors all stem from a female donor with multiple sclerosis, enrolled in a pregnancy study. CDR3s include the opening cysteine and the closing phenylalanine or tryptophan. The D gene is left open where the match is weak. Not all rows give a size; the values are once, few, many and, for expanded clones, a class.

clone_size: once
d_call: TRBD1
j_call: TRBJ1-5
v_call: TRBV4-3
cdr3_nt: TGCGCCAGCAGCCAAGATTGGCCCCGGACAGGGGGCATAGGGAGTAGCAATCAGCCCCAGCATTTT
cdr3_aa: CASSQDWPRTGGIGSSNQPQHF

clone_size: -
d_call: TRBD2
j_call: TRBJ2-1
v_call: TRBV6-5
cdr3_nt: TGTGCCAGCAGTGTGACTAGCGGGATTTACAATGAGCAGTTCTTC
cdr3_aa: CASSVTSGIYNEQFF

clone_size: -
d_call: TRBD2
j_call: TRBJ2-1
v_call: TRBV6-4
cdr3_nt: TGTGCCAGCAGTGAACTAGCGGGAGCGGGTGATGAGCAGTTCTTC
cdr3_aa: CASSELAGAGDEQFF

clone_size: -
d_call: TRBD1
j_call: TRBJ1-2
v_call: TRBV5-1
cdr3_nt: TGCGCCAGCAGCTTGGTTCCCCCCGGGGACAGAGTTTTCAGTGGCTACACCTTC
cdr3_aa: CASSLVPPGDRVFSGYTF

clone_size: -
d_call: TRBD2
j_call: TRBJ2-1
v_call: TRBV4-3
cdr3_nt: TGCGCCAGCAGCCAAGTACTAGCGGGAGGGCGGGAGCAGTTCTTC
cdr3_aa: CASSQVLAGGREQFF

clone_size: -
d_call: TRBD2
j_call: TRBJ2-3
v_call: TRBV10-3
cdr3_nt: TGTGCCATCAGTGAGTCGTTTGCTAGCGGGAGGTATGATACGCAGTATTTT
cdr3_aa: CAISESFASGRYDTQYF

clone_size: -
d_call: -
j_call: TRBJ2-1
v_call: TRBV19
cdr3_nt: TGTGCCAGTAGTATAGAGCGAAACTCCTACAATGAGCAGTTCTTC
cdr3_aa: CASSIERNSYNEQFF

clone_size: -
d_call: TRBD1
j_call: TRBJ1-3
v_call: TRBV6-6
cdr3_nt: TGTGCCAGCAGGGAGATTTCAGGGGGCGTCGGAAACACCATATATTTT
cdr3_aa: CASREISGGVGNTIYF

clone_size: -
d_call: -
j_call: TRBJ2-3
v_call: TRBV13
cdr3_nt: TGTGCCAGCGGGCTTAGCGGTAGCACAGATACGCAGTATTTT
cdr3_aa: CASGLSGSTDTQYF

clone_size: -
d_call: TRBD1
j_call: TRBJ2-7
v_call: TRBV30
cdr3_nt: TGTGCCTGGAGTACCGGGACAGGGGGCTTCTACGAGCAGTACTTC
cdr3_aa: CAWSTGTGGFYEQYF

clone_size: -
d_call: TRBD1
j_call: TRBJ2-3
v_call: TRBV6-1
cdr3_nt: TGTGCCAGCAGTGTTGGACAGGGGGCGGCAGATACGCAGTATTTT
cdr3_aa: CASSVGQGAADTQYF

clone_size: -
d_call: -
j_call: TRBJ2-1
v_call: TRBV7-2
cdr3_nt: TGTGCCAGCAGCCGACCGGGTGTGCGAGACAATGAGCAGTTCTTC
cdr3_aa: CASSRPGVRDNEQFF

clone_size: -
d_call: -
j_call: TRBJ2-7
v_call: TRBV5-4
cdr3_nt: TGTGCCAGCAGCAGGCGACTAGACCACGAGCAGTACTTC
cdr3_aa: CASSRRLDHEQYF

clone_size: -
d_call: -
j_call: TRBJ1-3
v_call: TRBV30
cdr3_nt: TGTGCCTGGAGTGTACTTGGCTCTGGAAACACCATATATTTT
cdr3_aa: CAWSVLGSGNTIYF

clone_size: once
d_call: TRBD2
j_call: TRBJ2-1
v_call: TRBV5-1
cdr3_nt: TGCGCCAGCAGCTGGACGGGAGGGTCCTACAATGAGCAGTTCTTC
cdr3_aa: CASSWTGGSYNEQFF

clone_size: -
d_call: TRBD1
j_call: TRBJ1-2
v_call: TRBV7-9
cdr3_nt: TGTGCCAGCAGCCAGGGACAGGTCTATGGCTACACCTTC
cdr3_aa: CASSQGQVYGYTF

clone_size: -
d_call: TRBD2
j_call: TRBJ2-3
v_call: TRBV5-1
cdr3_nt: TGCGCCAGCAGCTTGGAGGGTAGCGGGAGTTCGTCAGATACGCAGTATTTT
cdr3_aa: CASSLEGSGSSSDTQYF

clone_size: -
d_call: -
j_call: TRBJ2-6
v_call: TRBV10-3
cdr3_nt: TGTGCCATCAGTGATCCCTCCAGGACAGCCACCTCTGGGGCCAACGTCCTGACTTTC
cdr3_aa: CAISDPSRTATSGANVLTF

clone_size: -
d_call: TRBD1
j_call: TRBJ2-1
v_call: TRBV4-3
cdr3_nt: TGCGCCAGCAGCCCAGACAGGGGCCGCTACAATGAGCAGTTCTTC
cdr3_aa: CASSPDRGRYNEQFF

clone_size: -
d_call: TRBD1
j_call: TRBJ1-1
v_call: TRBV19
cdr3_nt: TGTGCCAGTAGTCCCCAGGGGGACACTGAAGCTTTCTTT
cdr3_aa: CASSPQGDTEAFF

clone_size: -
d_call: -
j_call: TRBJ2-7
v_call: TRBV19
cdr3_nt: TGTGCCAGTAGTCTCGGGATTACCCCTTACGAGCAGTACTTC
cdr3_aa: CASSLGITPYEQYF

clone_size: few
d_call: -
j_call: TRBJ1-1
v_call: TRBV14
cdr3_nt: TGTGCCAGCAGCCACCGGGGGACTGAAGCTTTCTTT
cdr3_aa: CASSHRGTEAFF

clone_size: -
d_call: -
j_call: TRBJ2-1
v_call: TRBV7-2
cdr3_nt: TGTGCCAGCAGGGAGAACTCCTACAATGAGCAGTTCTTC
cdr3_aa: CASRENSYNEQFF

clone_size: -
d_call: -
j_call: TRBJ1-1
v_call: TRBV2
cdr3_nt: TGTGCCAGCAGGGCCAGGGTTGCTGAAGCTTTCTTT
cdr3_aa: CASRARVAEAFF

clone_size: -
d_call: -
j_call: TRBJ2-7
v_call: TRBV4-3
cdr3_nt: TGCGCCAGCAGCCAAGACCAAGACAGGACCTACGAGCAGTACTTC
cdr3_aa: CASSQDQDRTYEQYF

clone_size: -
d_call: -
j_call: TRBJ1-3
v_call: TRBV6-1
cdr3_nt: TGTGCCAGCAGTGAGCGGACAGACTCTGGAAACACCATATATTTT
cdr3_aa: CASSERTDSGNTIYF

clone_size: -
d_call: TRBD1
j_call: TRBJ2-1
v_call: TRBV29-1
cdr3_nt: TGCAGCGTTGCAGGGGGCCTGTACAATGAGCAGTTCTTC
cdr3_aa: CSVAGGLYNEQFF

clone_size: -
d_call: -
j_call: TRBJ1-1
v_call: TRBV4-1
cdr3_nt: TGCGCCAGCAGCCAAGCCCCTAACGGCGGTGTGAACACTGAAGCTTTCTTT
cdr3_aa: CASSQAPNGGVNTEAFF

clone_size: -
d_call: TRBD2
j_call: TRBJ2-7
v_call: TRBV27
cdr3_nt: TGTGCCAGCAGTCTACTCCAAGGCGGGGGTCCCTACGAGCAGTACTTC
cdr3_aa: CASSLLQGGGPYEQYF

clone_size: -
d_call: -
j_call: TRBJ1-2
v_call: TRBV11-2
cdr3_nt: TGTGCCAGCAGCTTAGGGTTCGGGGGAGGTGGCTACACCTTC
cdr3_aa: CASSLGFGGGGYTF

clone_size: once
d_call: -
j_call: TRBJ1-2
v_call: TRBV2
cdr3_nt: TGTGCCAGCAGTGAACGAGAGGGAAAAACCTTCTATGGCTACACCTTC
cdr3_aa: CASSEREGKTFYGYTF

clone_size: -
d_call: TRBD1
j_call: TRBJ2-1
v_call: TRBV2
cdr3_nt: TGTGCCAGCGGGGACAGCTCCTACAATGAGCAGTTCTTC
cdr3_aa: CASGDSSYNEQFF

clone_size: many
d_call: -
j_call: TRBJ2-7
v_call: TRBV11-2
cdr3_nt: TGTGCCAGCAGCCCGCCGATGGGAGAGTACGAGCAGTACTTC
cdr3_aa: CASSPPMGEYEQYF

clone_size: -
d_call: -
j_call: TRBJ2-1
v_call: TRBV28
cdr3_nt: TGTGCCAGCAGTTTATTCCGGGACTCCTACAATGAGCAGTTCTTC
cdr3_aa: CASSLFRDSYNEQFF

clone_size: once
d_call: TRBD2
j_call: TRBJ2-1
v_call: TRBV4-3
cdr3_nt: TGCGCCAGCAGCCAAGCAGTGGCTAGCGGAGCTTGGGATGAGCAGTTCTTC
cdr3_aa: CASSQAVASGAWDEQFF

clone_size: -
d_call: -
j_call: TRBJ2-1
v_call: TRBV5-5
cdr3_nt: TGTGCCAGCAGCTTGTATCCCAGGGGGGACAATGAGCAGTTCTTC
cdr3_aa: CASSLYPRGDNEQFF

clone_size: few
d_call: -
j_call: TRBJ1-1
v_call: TRBV4-3
cdr3_nt: TGCGCCAGCAGCGCCGACCAGGGTTGGTGGACTGAAGCTTTCTTT
cdr3_aa: CASSADQGWWTEAFF

clone_size: -
d_call: TRBD1
j_call: TRBJ2-7
v_call: TRBV27
cdr3_nt: TGTGCCAGCAGTTTGGGGCAGGGGGCATTCGAGCAGTACTTC
cdr3_aa: CASSLGQGAFEQYF

clone_size: -
d_call: TRBD2
j_call: TRBJ2-1
v_call: TRBV4-3
cdr3_nt: TGCGCCAGCAGCCAAGAATACGGACTAGCGGGCTTAAGCATCGACAATGAGCAGTTCTTC
cdr3_aa: CASSQEYGLAGLSIDNEQFF

clone_size: -
d_call: -
j_call: TRBJ1-1
v_call: TRBV4-2
cdr3_nt: TGTGCCAGCAGCCATTTGACAACCGAAGCTTTCTTT
cdr3_aa: CASSHLTTEAFF

clone_size: -
d_call: TRBD2
j_call: TRBJ2-7
v_call: TRBV27
cdr3_nt: TGTGCCAGCAAGACCGGGACTAGCGAATCCTACGAGCAGTACTTC
cdr3_aa: CASKTGTSESYEQYF

clone_size: -
d_call: -
j_call: TRBJ2-6
v_call: TRBV6-4
cdr3_nt: TGTGCCAGCAGTCCTGACGGGTCGGGGGCCAACGTCCTGACTTTC
cdr3_aa: CASSPDGSGANVLTF

clone_size: -
d_call: TRBD2
j_call: TRBJ2-7
v_call: TRBV19
cdr3_nt: TGTGCCAGTAGTATTGAGCGGGGCCTACTTTACGAGCAGTACTTC
cdr3_aa: CASSIERGLLYEQYF

clone_size: once
d_call: TRBD2
j_call: TRBJ2-7
v_call: TRBV7-9
cdr3_nt: TGTGCCAGCAGCTTCAGCGGGAGGGGGGACTACGAGCAGTACTTC
cdr3_aa: CASSFSGRGDYEQYF

clone_size: -
d_call: TRBD2
j_call: TRBJ2-1
v_call: TRBV19
cdr3_nt: TGTGCCAGTAGTACGTTAGCGGGGGGGGGCAATGAGCAGTTCTTC
cdr3_aa: CASSTLAGGGNEQFF

clone_size: -
d_call: -
j_call: TRBJ2-7
v_call: TRBV27
cdr3_nt: TGTGCCAGCAGACTTATGGACAGTACCTACGAGCAGTACTTC
cdr3_aa: CASRLMDSTYEQYF

clone_size: -
d_call: -
j_call: TRBJ2-1
v_call: TRBV7-9
cdr3_nt: TGTGCCAGCAGCCTCCTTCCGGAGCCTTACAATGAGCAGTTCTTC
cdr3_aa: CASSLLPEPYNEQFF

clone_size: -
d_call: -
j_call: TRBJ2-7
v_call: TRBV9
cdr3_nt: TGTGCCAGCAGCGTATTGGCGGATAGTCCCTACGAGCAGTACTTC
cdr3_aa: CASSVLADSPYEQYF

clone_size: -
d_call: -
j_call: TRBJ2-7
v_call: TRBV9
cdr3_nt: TGTGCCAGCAGCGTAGATGGTCAGGGTAACTACGAGCAGTACTTC
cdr3_aa: CASSVDGQGNYEQYF

clone_size: -
d_call: TRBD1
j_call: TRBJ2-1
v_call: TRBV19
cdr3_nt: TGTGCCAGTAGTATAGATGGGGACAGGCAGTTCTTC
cdr3_aa: CASSIDGDRQFF

clone_size: few
d_call: -
j_call: TRBJ1-2
v_call: TRBV9
cdr3_nt: TGTGCCAGCAGCCCAGTCCCAGGGGATGGCTACACCTTC
cdr3_aa: CASSPVPGDGYTF

clone_size: -
d_call: -
j_call: TRBJ2-7
v_call: TRBV2
cdr3_nt: TGTGCCAGCACGCGAGACAGCTACGAGCAGTACTTC
cdr3_aa: CASTRDSYEQYF

clone_size: -
d_call: -
j_call: TRBJ2-7
v_call: TRBV5-4
cdr3_nt: TGTGCCAGCAGCCCCGAGGGCGGGAAGATCTACGAGCAGTACTTC
cdr3_aa: CASSPEGGKIYEQYF

clone_size: -
d_call: TRBD1
j_call: TRBJ2-2
v_call: TRBV5-1
cdr3_nt: TGCGCCAGCAGCGCACAGGGGGCGTACCGTGCGACCACCGGGGAGCTGTTTTTT
cdr3_aa: CASSAQGAYRATTGELFF

clone_size: -
d_call: -
j_call: TRBJ1-1
v_call: TRBV27
cdr3_nt: TGTGCCAGCAGTTTATCGGGGCAGGGTAGATGGACTGAAGCTTTCTTT
cdr3_aa: CASSLSGQGRWTEAFF

clone_size: -
d_call: TRBD2
j_call: TRBJ2-7
v_call: TRBV4-2
cdr3_nt: TGTGCCAGCAGCCAAGGTGCGGGAGAAGGTGGTCACGAGCAGTACTTC
cdr3_aa: CASSQGAGEGGHEQYF

clone_size: -
d_call: TRBD1
j_call: TRBJ1-1
v_call: TRBV9
cdr3_nt: TGTGCCAGCAGCGTAGAGACAGGGGACACTGAAGCTTTCTTT
cdr3_aa: CASSVETGDTEAFF